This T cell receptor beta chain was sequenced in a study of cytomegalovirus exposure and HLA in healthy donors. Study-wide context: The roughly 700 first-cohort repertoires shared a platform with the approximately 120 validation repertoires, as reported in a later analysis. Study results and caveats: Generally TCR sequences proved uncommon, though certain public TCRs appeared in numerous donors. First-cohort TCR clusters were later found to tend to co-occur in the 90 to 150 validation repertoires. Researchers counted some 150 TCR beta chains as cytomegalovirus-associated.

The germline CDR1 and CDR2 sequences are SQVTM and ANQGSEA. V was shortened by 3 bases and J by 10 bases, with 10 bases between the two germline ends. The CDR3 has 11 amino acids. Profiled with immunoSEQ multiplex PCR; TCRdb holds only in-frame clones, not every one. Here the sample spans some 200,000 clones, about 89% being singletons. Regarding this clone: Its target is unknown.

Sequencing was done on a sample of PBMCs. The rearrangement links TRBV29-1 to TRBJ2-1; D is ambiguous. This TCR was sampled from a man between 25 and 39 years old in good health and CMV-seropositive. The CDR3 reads CSVEPRLEQFF. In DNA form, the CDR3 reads TGCAGCGTTGAGCCACGTCTCGAGCAGTTCTTC.